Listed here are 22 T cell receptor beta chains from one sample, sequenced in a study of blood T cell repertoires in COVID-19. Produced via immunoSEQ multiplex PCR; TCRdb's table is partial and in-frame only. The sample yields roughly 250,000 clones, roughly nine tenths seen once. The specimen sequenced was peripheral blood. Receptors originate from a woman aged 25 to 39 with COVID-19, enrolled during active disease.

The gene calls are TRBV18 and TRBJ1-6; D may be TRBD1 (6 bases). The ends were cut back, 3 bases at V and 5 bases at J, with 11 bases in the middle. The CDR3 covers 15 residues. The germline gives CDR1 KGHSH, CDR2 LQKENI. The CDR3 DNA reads TGTGCCAGCTCACCCAGACCAGGGGATAATTCACCCCTCCACTTT. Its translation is CASSPRPGDNSPLHF.

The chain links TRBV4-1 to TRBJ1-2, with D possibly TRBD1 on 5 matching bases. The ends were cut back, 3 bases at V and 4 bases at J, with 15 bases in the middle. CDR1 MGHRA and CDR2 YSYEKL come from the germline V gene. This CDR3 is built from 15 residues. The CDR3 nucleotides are TGCGCCAGCAGCCACTCCAAGGCCCAGGGCTATGGCTACACCTTC. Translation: CASSHSKAQGYGYTF.

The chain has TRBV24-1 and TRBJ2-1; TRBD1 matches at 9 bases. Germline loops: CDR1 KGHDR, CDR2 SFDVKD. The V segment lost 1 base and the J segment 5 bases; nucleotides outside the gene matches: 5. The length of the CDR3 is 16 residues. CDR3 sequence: CATSDLVGQGNNEQFF. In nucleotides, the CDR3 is TGTGCCACCAGTGATTTAGTTGGACAGGGGAACAATGAGCAGTTCTTC.

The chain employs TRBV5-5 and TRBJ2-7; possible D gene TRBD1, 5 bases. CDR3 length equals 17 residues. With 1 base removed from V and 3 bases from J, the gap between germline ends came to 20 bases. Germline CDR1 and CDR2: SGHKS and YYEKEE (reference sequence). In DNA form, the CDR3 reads TGTGCCAGCAGCTTGAGGAACCCGACCGTGACAGACTACGAGCAGTACTTC. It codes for CASSLRNPTVTDYEQYF. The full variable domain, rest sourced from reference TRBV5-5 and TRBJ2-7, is DAGVTQSPTHLIKTRGQQVTLRCSPISGHKSVSWYQQVLGQGPQFIFQYYEKEERGRGNFPDRFSARQFPNYSSELNVNALLLGDSALYLCASSLRNPTVTDYEQYFGPGTRLTVT.

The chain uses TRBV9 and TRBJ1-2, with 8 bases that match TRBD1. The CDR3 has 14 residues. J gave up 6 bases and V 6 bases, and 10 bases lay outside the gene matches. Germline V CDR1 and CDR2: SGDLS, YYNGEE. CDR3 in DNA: TGTGCCAGCACCCAGACAGGGGTAGAGGATGGCTACACCTTC. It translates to CASTQTGVEDGYTF.

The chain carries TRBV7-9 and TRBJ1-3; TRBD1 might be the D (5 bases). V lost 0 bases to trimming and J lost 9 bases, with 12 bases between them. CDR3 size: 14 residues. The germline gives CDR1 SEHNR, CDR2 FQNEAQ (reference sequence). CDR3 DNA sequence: TGTGCCAGCAGCTTAGCAGGACCAGGGTTCACCATATATTTT. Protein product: CASSLAGPGFTIYF.

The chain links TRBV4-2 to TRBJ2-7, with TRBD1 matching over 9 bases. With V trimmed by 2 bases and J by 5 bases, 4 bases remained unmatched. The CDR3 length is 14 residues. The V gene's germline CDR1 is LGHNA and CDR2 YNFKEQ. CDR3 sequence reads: CASSQPDRGNEQYF. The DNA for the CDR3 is TGTGCCAGCAGCCAACCGGACAGGGGTAACGAGCAGTACTTC.

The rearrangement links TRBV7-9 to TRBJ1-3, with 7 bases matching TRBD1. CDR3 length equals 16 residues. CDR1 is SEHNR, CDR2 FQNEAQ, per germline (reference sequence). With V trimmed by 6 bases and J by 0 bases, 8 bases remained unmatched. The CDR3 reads CASSSPGQLSGNTIYF. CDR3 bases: TGTGCCAGCAGTTCCCCGGGACAGCTCTCTGGAAACACCATATATTTT.

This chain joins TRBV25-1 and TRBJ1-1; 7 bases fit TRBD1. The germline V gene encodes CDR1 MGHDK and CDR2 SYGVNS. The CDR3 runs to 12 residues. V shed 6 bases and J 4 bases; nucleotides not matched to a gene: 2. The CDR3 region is CASSRQGTEAFF. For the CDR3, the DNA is TGTGCCAGCAGCCGACAGGGCACTGAAGCTTTCTTT. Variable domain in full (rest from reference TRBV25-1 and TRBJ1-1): EADIYQTPRYLVIGTGKKITLECSQTMGHDKMYWYQQDPGMELHLIHYSYGVNSTEKGDLSSESTVSRIRTEHFPLTLESARPSHTSQYLCASSRQGTEAFFGQGTRLTVV.

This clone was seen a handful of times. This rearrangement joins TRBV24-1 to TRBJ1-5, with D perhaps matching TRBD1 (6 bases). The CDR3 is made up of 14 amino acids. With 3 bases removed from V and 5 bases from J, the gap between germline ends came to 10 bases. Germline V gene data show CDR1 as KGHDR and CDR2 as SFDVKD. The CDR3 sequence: CATSDQGIDQPQHF. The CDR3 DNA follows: TGTGCCACCAGTGATCAGGGGATCGATCAGCCCCAGCATTTT.

This CDR3 is CASSERAGNTIYF. As DNA, the CDR3 is TGTGCCAGCAGCGAGCGTGCGGGAAACACCATATATTTT. The J gene is TRBJ1-3, the V gene TRBV2, with D hard to call. Trimming took off 6 bases at V and 4 bases at J, with 10 bases between the two ends. Germline CDR1 is SNHLY and CDR2 is FYNNEI. The CDR3 is made up of 13 amino acids. Complete variable domain (other parts from reference TRBV2 and TRBJ1-3): EPEVTQTPSHQVTQMGQEVILRCVPISNHLYFYWYRQILGQKVEFLVSFYNNEISEKSEIFDDQFSVERPDGSNFTLKIRSTKLEDSAMYFCASSERAGNTIYFGEGSWLTVV.

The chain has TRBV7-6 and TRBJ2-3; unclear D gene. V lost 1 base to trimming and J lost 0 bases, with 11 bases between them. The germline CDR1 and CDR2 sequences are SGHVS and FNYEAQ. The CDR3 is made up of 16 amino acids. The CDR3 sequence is CASSLGPSLSTDTQYF. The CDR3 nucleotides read TGTGCCAGCAGCTTAGGGCCCTCTCTTAGCACAGATACGCAGTATTTT.

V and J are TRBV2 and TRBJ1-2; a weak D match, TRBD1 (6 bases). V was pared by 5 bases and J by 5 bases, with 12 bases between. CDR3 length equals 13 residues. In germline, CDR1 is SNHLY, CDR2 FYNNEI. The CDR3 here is CASSLVQGYGYTF. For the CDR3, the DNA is TGTGCCAGCAGTCTCGTTCAGGGGTATGGCTACACCTTC.

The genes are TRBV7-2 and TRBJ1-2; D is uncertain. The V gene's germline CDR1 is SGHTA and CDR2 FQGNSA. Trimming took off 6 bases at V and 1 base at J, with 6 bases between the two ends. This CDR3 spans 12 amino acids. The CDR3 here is CASSSLNYGYTF. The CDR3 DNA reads TGTGCCAGCAGTTCCCTTAACTATGGCTACACCTTC.

CDR3 coding DNA: TGTGCCAGCTCCCTGGGACTTGGGGATCAGCCCCAGCATTTT. Translation gives CASSLGLGDQPQHF. The V gene is TRBV18, the J gene TRBJ1-5; D perhaps matches TRBD1 (5 bases). CDR3 size: 14 residues. V gave up 6 bases and J gave up 5 bases, with 14 bases separating them. Germline V gene sequence: CDR1 KGHSH, CDR2 LQKENI.

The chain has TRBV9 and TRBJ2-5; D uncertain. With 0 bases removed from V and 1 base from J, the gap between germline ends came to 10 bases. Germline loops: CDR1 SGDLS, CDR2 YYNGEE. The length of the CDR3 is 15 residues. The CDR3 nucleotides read TGTGCCAGCAGCGTAGCCTCGGCGGTCCAAGAGACCCAGTACTTC. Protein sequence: CASSVASAVQETQYF.

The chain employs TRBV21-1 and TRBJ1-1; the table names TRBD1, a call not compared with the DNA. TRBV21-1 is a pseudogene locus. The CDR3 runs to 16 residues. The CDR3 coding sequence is TGTGCCAGCAGCCCGGGACAGGGAGGGGAGAACACTGAAGCTTTCTTT. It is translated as CASSPGQGGENTEAFF.

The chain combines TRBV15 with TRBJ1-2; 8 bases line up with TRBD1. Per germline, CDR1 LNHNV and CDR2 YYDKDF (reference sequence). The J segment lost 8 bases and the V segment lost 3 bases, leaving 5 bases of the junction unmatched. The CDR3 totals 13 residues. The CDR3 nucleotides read TGTGCCACCAGCAGCCCAGGGGGCGCGGGCTACACCTTC. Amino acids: CATSSPGGAGYTF.

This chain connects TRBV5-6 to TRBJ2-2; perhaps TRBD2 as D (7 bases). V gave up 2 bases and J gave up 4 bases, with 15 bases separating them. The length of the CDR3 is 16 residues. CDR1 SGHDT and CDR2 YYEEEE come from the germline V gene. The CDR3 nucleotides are TGTGCCAGCAGCTTTCGGTCAGGGGAGGGCACCGGGGAGCTGTTTTTT. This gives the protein CASSFRSGEGTGELFF.

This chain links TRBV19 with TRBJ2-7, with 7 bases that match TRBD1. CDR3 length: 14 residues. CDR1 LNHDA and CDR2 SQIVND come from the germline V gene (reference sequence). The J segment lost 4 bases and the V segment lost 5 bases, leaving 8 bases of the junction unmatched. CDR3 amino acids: CASSFTGVGYEQYF. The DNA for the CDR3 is TGTGCCAGTAGTTTTACAGGGGTAGGTTACGAGCAGTACTTC.

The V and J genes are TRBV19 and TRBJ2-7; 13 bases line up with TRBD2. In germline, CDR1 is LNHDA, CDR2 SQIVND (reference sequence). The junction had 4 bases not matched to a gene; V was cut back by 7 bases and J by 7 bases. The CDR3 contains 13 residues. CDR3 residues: CASKLAGGLEQYF. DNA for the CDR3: TGTGCCAGTAAACTAGCGGGGGGGCTGGAGCAGTACTTC.

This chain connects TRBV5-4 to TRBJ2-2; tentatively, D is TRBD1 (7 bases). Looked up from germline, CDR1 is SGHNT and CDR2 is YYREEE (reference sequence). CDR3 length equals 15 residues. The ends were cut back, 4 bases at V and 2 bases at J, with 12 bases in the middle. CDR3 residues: CASSPRDSNTGELFF. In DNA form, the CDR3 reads TGTGCCAGCAGCCCGCGGGACAGCAACACCGGGGAGCTGTTTTTT. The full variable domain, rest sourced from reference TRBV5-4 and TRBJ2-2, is ETGVTQSPTHLIKTRGQQVTLRCSSQSGHNTVSWYQQALGQGPQFIFQYYREEENGRGNFPPRFSGLQFPNYSSELNVNALELDDSALYLCASSPRDSNTGELFFGEGSRLTVL.